This T cell receptor beta chain was sequenced for a study of PD-L1 blockade in urothelial cancer. Study in general: In the patient group, about 85% of the roughly 30 were males with bladder-origin urothelial cancer. Blood analyses occurred 3 weeks (second dose) and 6 weeks post treatment start.

The CDR3 spans 17 residues. Trimming took 3 bases from V and 3 from J; bases not matched to a gene: 6. Germline V CDR1 and CDR2: LGHNA, YNFKEQ. TCRdb's copy holds only in-frame clones and misses some; the assay was immunoSEQ multiplex PCR. The table has 85,000 to 100,000 clones, roughly 91% seen once. On this clone: Its specificity is not known.

Study-wide points: Pretreatment blood TCR clonality under the median forecast improved survival. By 3 weeks, tumor-associated blood clones had expanded more in durable-benefit patients.

The time point was: pretreatment peripheral blood. This clonotype was obtained from a man in his sixties with urothelial cancer. This chain connects TRBV4-2 to TRBJ1-4, with 11 nucleotides matching TRBD1. Sequenced here: PBMCs, sampled around atezolizumab (anti-PD-L1) treatment. The CDR3 spells CASSHGTGGSPNEKLFF. CDR3 sequence (DNA): TGTGCCAGCAGCCATGGGACAGGGGGAAGTCCTAATGAAAAACTGTTTTTT.